A single TCR beta chain is shown here with its context. Germline and junction disagree at one end, which may indicate a read error. Using immunoSEQ multiplex PCR, the repertoire was profiled, and TCRdb retains in-frame clones only, with some absent. Of more than 90,000 clones in the sample, 92% were seen once. In germline, CDR1 is MDHEN, CDR2 SYDVKM. CDR3 length equals 9 residues. These data originate in a study of T cell changes during pregnancy in multiple sclerosis. Sequences were derived from peripheral blood, sampled in the first trimester of pregnancy. The chain uses TRBV28 and TRBJ1-2, with a weak D call TRBD1 (6 bases). The receptor comes from a female donor with multiple sclerosis, enrolled in a pregnancy study. The CDR3 region has the DNA TGTGCCAGCGGACAGACAGTGAACTTC. It encodes CASGQTVNF.